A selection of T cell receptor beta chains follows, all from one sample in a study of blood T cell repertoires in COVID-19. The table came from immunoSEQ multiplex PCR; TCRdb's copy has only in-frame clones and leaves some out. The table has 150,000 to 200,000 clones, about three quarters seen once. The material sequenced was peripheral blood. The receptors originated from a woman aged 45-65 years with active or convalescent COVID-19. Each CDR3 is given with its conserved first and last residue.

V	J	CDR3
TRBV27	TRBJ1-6	CASSSQGYSPLHF
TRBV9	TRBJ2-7	CASSEQDGISPYEQYF
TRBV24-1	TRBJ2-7	CATSDFWEGVANEQYF
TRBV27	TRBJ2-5	CASSLRGQGASETQYF
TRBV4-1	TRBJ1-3	CASSQGTGASGNTIYF
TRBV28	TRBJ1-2	CASTLDRVAGYTF
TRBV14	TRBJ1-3	CASSHTGVGNTIYF
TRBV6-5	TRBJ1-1	CASSYSGTGYTEAFF
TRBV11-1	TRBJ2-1	CASSSGLAGTLGQFF
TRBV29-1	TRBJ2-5	CSVQGTGGALETQYF
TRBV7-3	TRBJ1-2	CASTKSGSGHGYTF
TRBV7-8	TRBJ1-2	CASSLDRENYGYTF
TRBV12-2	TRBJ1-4	CASRCRAVKVNEKLFF
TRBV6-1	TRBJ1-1	CASSERALLTEAFF
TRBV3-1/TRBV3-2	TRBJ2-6	CASSRGLSGANVLTF
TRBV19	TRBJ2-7	CASSQSLTSYEQYF
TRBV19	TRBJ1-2	CASSKDRDYGYTF
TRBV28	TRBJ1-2	CASTLRTGGLKGYTF
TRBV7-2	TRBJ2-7	CASSPSSYEQYF
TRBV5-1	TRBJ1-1	CASSSQGEVNTEAFF
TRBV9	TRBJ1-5	CASSLSTGQGQPQHF
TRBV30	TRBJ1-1	CAWHTGAPGTEAFF
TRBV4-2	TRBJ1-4	CASSQEDVGQPNEKLFF
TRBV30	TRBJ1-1	CAWRTGGGTEAFF
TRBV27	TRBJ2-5	CASSLSDRSQETQYF
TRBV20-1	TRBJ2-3	CSASSPRGVSTDTQYF
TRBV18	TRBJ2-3	CASSPLATSTDTQYF
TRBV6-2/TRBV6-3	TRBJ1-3	CASSSGSRGNTIYF
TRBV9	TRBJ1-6	CASSQDPGPYNSPLHF
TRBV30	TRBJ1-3	CAWSDGTGANTIYF
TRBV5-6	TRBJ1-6	CASSEEGQSHSPLHF
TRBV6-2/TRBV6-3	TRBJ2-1	CASSWTSGVSYNEQFF
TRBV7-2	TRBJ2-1	CASSESGMGINEQFF
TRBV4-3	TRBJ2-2	CASSQTLAGGPGELFF
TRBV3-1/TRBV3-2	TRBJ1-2	CASSHHTGQTDYGYTF
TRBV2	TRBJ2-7	CASRGTLASYEQYF
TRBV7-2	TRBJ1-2	CASSNRGEDYGYTF
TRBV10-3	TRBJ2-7	CAISEVRLAIDEQYF
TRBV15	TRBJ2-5	CATSREEAGRQYF
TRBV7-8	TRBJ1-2	CASSLSGTGRGYTF
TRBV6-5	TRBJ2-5	CASSYEAGGRETQYF
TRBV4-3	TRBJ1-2	CASSPAGGRNYGYTF
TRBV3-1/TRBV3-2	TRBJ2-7	CASSQGKGAGTRSYEQYF
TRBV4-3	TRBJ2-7	CASSQEVRQRYEQYF
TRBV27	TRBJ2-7	CASSLSGGSAYEQYF
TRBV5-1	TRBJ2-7	CASSYRQGNSYEQYF
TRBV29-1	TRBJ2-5	CSVEFSSGGEETQYF
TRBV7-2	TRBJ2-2	CASSLGGGAGGELFF
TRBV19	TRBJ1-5	CASKEPLSNQPQHF
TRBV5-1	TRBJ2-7	CASSPPTGSYEQYF
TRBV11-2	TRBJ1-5	CASSLGRGGQPQHF
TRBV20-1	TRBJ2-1	CSASGREEYNEQFF
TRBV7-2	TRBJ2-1	CASSANQGGNEQFF
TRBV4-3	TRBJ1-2	CASSQSGQGDYGYTF
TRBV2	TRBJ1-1	CASSGRQGSTEAFF
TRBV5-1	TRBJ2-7	CASALGLAVDEQYF
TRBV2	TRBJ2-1	CASSDDTSSYNEQFF